This note documents a single T cell receptor (beta chain) sequence. Since a much larger clone is just one base distant, this may be a read error. Method: immunoSEQ multiplex PCR; TCRdb's copy keeps in-frame clones and lacks some. Seen here are roughly 2.1 million clones, just over 90% observed once, and the top ten hold over 1.5%. These data come from a study of shared clonotypes between healthy human individuals. The CDR3 runs 15 residues. V lost 5 bases and J 2 bases, leaving 16 bases between the germline ends. Germline lookup yields CDR1 SGHVS and CDR2 FNYEAQ. CD45RO-negative cells were positively selected for CCR7, leaving out terminally differentiated effector memory CD45RA+ cells.

The origin of this receptor is a man between 18 and 35 years old in good health. Some clones in this sample may be carry-over from other donors' samples. Material: naive CD8+ T cells from PBMCs. This chain connects TRBV7-6 to TRBJ2-7; D is possibly TRBD1 or TRBD2 (5 bases each). This CDR3 reads CASSHPGIGAYEQYF. CDR3 DNA: TGTGCCAGCAGCCATCCCGGGATAGGGGCCTACGAGCAGTACTTC.